The 13 T cell receptor beta chains below were found in one sample sequenced in a study of CD8+ T cells in alopecia areata. Cells that came from pooled cutaneous lymph nodes were sorted using CD4, CD8alpha, NKG2D, NKG2ACE and other markers. Sequencing used cDNA as its template, made by extracting RNA and reverse transcribing it. The assay was immunoSEQ multiplex PCR, and TCRdb's table has in-frame clones only and misses some. The sample shows around 300,000 clones, no singletons; the ten largest hold 1.2%. Sequencing was performed on CD4+ T cells sorted from a lymph node. The receptors stem from a C3H/HeJ mouse with alopecia areata. The mice in this strain carry MHC haplotype H2-k.

About this clone itself: Each gene name is a mouse one. The read ends 4 residues before the CDR3 terminus; that terminus is restored from the germline J gene. The chain carries TRBV31 and TRBJ2-7; D is possibly TRBD2 (6 bases). From germline, CDR1 is GKSSPN and CDR2 SITVG. Trimming cost V 0 bases and J 0 bases, with 9 bases left between them. The CDR3 covers 14 residues. CDR3 DNA, as far as it was read: TGTGCCTGGAGTCTGGGACTTAGCTCCTAT. This translates into CAWSLGLSSY. The whole CDR3 sequence is CAWSLGLSSYEQYF.

Remarks on this clone: The gene names given are mouse names. Coverage ceases 4 residues before the CDR3 finishes, and the germline J gene fills in the end. V usage is TRBV13-1 and J usage is TRBJ2-1; D is undetermined. The germline V gene encodes CDR1 NSHNY and CDR2 SYGAGN. The CDR3 consists of 13 residues. Trimming stripped 5 bases from V and 0 bases from J, with 6 bases between. CDR3 sequence reads: CASRRFNYAEQFF. CDR3 DNA, as far as it was read: TGTGCCAGCAGGAGGTTTAACTATGCT.

The table lists this clone with a few counts. Gene names refer to mouse genes. Read data end 4 residues before the CDR3 end; the end is taken from the germline J gene. V gene TRBV13-1 combines with J gene TRBJ1-2; TRBD1 matches at 10 bases. This CDR3 has 15 amino acids. Germline V gene lookup returns CDR1 NSHNY and CDR2 SYGAGN. Trimming cost V 1 base and J 2 bases; bases outside gene matches: 2. CDR3 protein: CASSDTGQGNSDYTF. CDR3 DNA (partial): TGTGCCAGCAGTGATACGGGACAGGGGAACTCC.

This clone has more than one count but fewer than ten. Gene names denote mouse genes. With the read ending 4 residues before the CDR3 end, the germline J gene is used to fill in that end. The J gene is TRBJ2-1, the V gene TRBV1, with a possible D match to TRBD1 (6 bases). The CDR3 consists of 15 residues. Germline V gene lookup returns CDR1 NSQYPW and CDR2 LRSPGD (reference sequence). The ends were cut back, 3 bases at V and 1 base at J, with 10 bases in the middle. The CDR3 reads CTCSASDRNYAEQFF. Partial CDR3 DNA: TGCACCTGCAGTGCCTCGGACAGAAACTATGCT.

A word on this clone: Each gene name is a mouse one. Read coverage stops 3 residues before the CDR3 terminus; the germline J gene supplies the remainder. Other DNA variants within this sample encode the same CDR3. The chain combines TRBV13-1 with TRBJ1-6, with no clear D. Being an ORF, TRBJ1-6 has a function that is uncertain. The V end lost 0 bases, the J end lost 5 bases, and 3 bases lay between the germline ends. Germline CDR1 NSHNY, CDR2 SYGAGN. This CDR3 is 13 amino acids long. CDR3 bases read: TGTGCCAGCAGTGATGCTGATAATTCGCCC. It encodes CASSDADNSP. The entire CDR3 reads CASSDADNSPLYF.

This clone came up a few times. Mouse names are used for the genes. The CDR3 is cut off 3 residues early in the read; its end comes from the germline J gene. The chain joins TRBV13-3 to TRBJ1-6; the match to TRBD1 covers 7 bases. TRBJ1-6 belongs to the ORF category, with a function that is uncertain. The CDR3 spans 15 residues. V shed 3 bases, J shed 4 bases, and the junction held 4 bases outside the gene matches. Germline CDR1 and CDR2: NNHDY and SYVADS. CDR3 in amino acids: CASSVARGYNSPLYF. Partial CDR3 DNA: TGTGCCAGCAGTGTGGCCAGGGGGTATAATTCGCCC.

There are a few counts of this clone. The genes are named according to mouse. The read ends 3 residues shy of where the CDR3 ends; the end is completed using the germline J gene. The genes are TRBV13-1 and TRBJ1-6; D is undetermined. TRBJ1-6 is classed as an ORF, of uncertain function. The CDR3 runs 15 residues. Trimming removed 4 bases from V and 3 bases from J, with 11 bases in between. CDR1 and CDR2 (germline): NSHNY, SYGAGN. The CDR3 sequence: CASSPDTLYNSPLYF. CDR3 DNA (partial): TGTGCCAGCAGTCCTGACACCCTCTATAATTCGCCC.

This clone was found a few times. Gene names and germline refer to mouse. The CDR3 end lies 4 residues beyond the end of the read and is filled in from the germline J gene. V usage is TRBV13-1 and J usage is TRBJ2-5; maybe TRBD1 (5 bases). Germline assignment: CDR1 NSHNY and CDR2 SYGAGN. Trimming cost V 0 bases and J 2 bases, with 7 bases left between them. The CDR3 totals 14 residues. The covered CDR3 bases are TGTGCCAGCAGTGATGCCAGGGCCCAAGAC. Protein sequence: CASSDARAQD. The entire CDR3 sequence reads CASSDARAQDTQYF.

As regards this clone: Mouse gene names apply. The read comes to an end 4 residues before the CDR3 does, leaving the germline J gene to fill in the end. This CDR3 is also generated by other DNA sequences in the sample. The gene calls are TRBV13-2 and TRBJ1-2; D call uncertain. The CDR3 runs to 13 residues. Germline CDR1 NNHNN, CDR2 SYGAGS (reference sequence). The DNA read from the CDR3 is TGTGCCAGCGGTGATAGGGTCGGGTCC. Amino acids: CASGDRVGS. The full CDR3 is CASGDRVGSDYTF.

There are a few counts of this clone. The genes are named according to mouse. Coverage ceases 4 residues before the CDR3 finishes, and the germline J gene fills in the end. V usage is TRBV29 and J usage is TRBJ1-2, with 7 nucleotides matching TRBD1. The junction had 3 bases not matched to a gene; V was cut back by 5 bases and J by 3 bases. Germline lookup yields CDR1 MSHET and CDR2 SYDVDS. The CDR3 has 13 amino acids. The part of the CDR3 DNA that was read is TGTGCTAGCAGTACAGGGGACCACTCC. Amino acids: CASSTGDHS. The full CDR3 sequence reads CASSTGDHSDYTF.

Only a few counts were recorded for this clone. Genes here carry mouse names. The CDR3 goes on 4 residues after the read ends, and that part is filled in from the germline J gene. The V and J genes are TRBV19 and TRBJ1-2; D is unresolved. V lost 1 base, J lost 2 bases, and 6 bases lay in between. CDR1 FNHDT and CDR2 SITEND come from the germline V gene (reference sequence). This CDR3 spans 13 amino acids. The CDR3 DNA, read in part, is TGTGCCAGCAGTATATTCCATAACTCC. It encodes CASSIFHNS. The full CDR3 reads CASSIFHNSDYTF.

Notes on this clone: Genes here carry mouse names. The read is 4 residues too short to cover the CDR3 end, so that end is filled in from the germline J gene. The rearrangement uses TRBV5 and TRBJ1-2, with 7 bases fitting TRBD1. Germline V gene data show CDR1 as LGHNA and CDR2 as YNLKQL (reference sequence). The V segment lost 4 bases and the J segment 3 bases; nucleotides outside the gene matches: 5. The CDR3 spans 14 residues. CDR3 protein: CASSPQGEDSDYTF. The part of the CDR3 DNA that was read is TGTGCCAGCAGCCCTCAGGGGGAGGACTCC.

This clone has just a few counts. The genes are named according to mouse. The read ends 4 residues early relative to the CDR3; the germline J gene fills the gap. This chain links TRBV1 with TRBJ2-2; 10 nucleotides align to TRBD1. This CDR3 contains 16 residues. Germline lookup yields CDR1 NSQYPW and CDR2 LRSPGD (reference sequence). J was trimmed by 4 bases and V by 5 bases; bases with no gene match: 7. This CDR3 is CTCSTGQGRSTGQLYF. The part of the CDR3 DNA that was read is TGCACCTGCAGTACGGGACAGGGGAGAAGCACCGGG.